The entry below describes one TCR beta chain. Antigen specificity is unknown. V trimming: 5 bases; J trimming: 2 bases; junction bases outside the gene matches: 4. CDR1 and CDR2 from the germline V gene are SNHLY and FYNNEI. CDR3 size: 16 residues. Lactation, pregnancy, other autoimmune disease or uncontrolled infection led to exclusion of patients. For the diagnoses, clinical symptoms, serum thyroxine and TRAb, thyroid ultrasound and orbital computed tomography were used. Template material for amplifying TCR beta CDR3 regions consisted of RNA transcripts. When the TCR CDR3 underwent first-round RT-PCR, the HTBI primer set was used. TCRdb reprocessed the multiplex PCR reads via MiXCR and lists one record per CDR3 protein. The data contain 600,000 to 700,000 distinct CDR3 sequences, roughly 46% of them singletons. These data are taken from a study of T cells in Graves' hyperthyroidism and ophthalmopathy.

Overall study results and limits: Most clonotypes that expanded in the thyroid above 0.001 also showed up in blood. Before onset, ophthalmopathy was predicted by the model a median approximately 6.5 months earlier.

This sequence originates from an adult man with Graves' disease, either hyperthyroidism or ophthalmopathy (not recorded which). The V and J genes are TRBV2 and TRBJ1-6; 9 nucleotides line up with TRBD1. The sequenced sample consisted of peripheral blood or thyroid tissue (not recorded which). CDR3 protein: CASSLGQGPYNSPLHF. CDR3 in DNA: TGTGCCAGCAGTCTCGGACAGGGGCCCTATAATTCACCCCTCCACTTT.